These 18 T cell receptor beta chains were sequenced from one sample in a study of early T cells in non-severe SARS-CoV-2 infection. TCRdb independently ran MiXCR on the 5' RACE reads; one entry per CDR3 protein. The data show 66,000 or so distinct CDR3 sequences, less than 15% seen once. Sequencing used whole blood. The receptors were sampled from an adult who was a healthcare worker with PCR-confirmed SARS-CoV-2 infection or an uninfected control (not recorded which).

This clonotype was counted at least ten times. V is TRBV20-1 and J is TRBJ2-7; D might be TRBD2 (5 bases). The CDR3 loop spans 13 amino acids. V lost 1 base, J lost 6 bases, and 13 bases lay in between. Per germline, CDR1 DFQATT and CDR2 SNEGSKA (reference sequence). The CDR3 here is CSARGGSGSEQYF. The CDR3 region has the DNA TGCAGTGCTAGAGGCGGCAGTGGGAGCGAGCAGTACTTC.

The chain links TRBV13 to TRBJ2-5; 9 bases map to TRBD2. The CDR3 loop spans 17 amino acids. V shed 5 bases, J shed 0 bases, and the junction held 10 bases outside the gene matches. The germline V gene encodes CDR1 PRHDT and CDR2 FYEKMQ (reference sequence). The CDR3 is CASSRRSGSGYQETQYF. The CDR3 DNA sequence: TGTGCCAGCAGCCGTCGTAGCGGGAGCGGGTACCAAGAGACCCAGTACTTC.

The CDR3 spells CASSVGQNFETQYF. As DNA, the CDR3 is TGTGCCAGCAGCGTTGGACAGAACTTTGAGACCCAGTACTTC. The gene calls are TRBV9 and TRBJ2-5; perhaps TRBD1 as D (6 bases). Trimming took 2 bases from V and 5 from J, leaving 13 bases between them. In germline, CDR1 is SGDLS, CDR2 YYNGEE. The CDR3 length is 14 residues.

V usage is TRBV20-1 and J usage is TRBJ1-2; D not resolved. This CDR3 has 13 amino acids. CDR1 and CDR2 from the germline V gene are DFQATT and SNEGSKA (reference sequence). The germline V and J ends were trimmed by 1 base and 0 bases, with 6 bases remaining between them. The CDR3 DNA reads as TGCAGTGCTAGAGCCAGAGCTAACTATGGCTACACCTTC. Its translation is CSARARANYGYTF.

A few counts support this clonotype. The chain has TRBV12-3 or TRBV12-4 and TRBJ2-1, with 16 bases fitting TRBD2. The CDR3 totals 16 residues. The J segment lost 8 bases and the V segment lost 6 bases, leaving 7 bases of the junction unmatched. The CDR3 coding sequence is TGTGCCAGCAGCATGGAGGGACTAGCGGGAGGGGATGAGCAGTTCTTC. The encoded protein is CASSMEGLAGGDEQFF.

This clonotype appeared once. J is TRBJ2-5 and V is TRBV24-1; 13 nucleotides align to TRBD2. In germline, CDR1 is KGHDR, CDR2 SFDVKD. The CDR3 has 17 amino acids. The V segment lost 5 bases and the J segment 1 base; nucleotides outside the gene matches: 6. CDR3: CATSGHGLAGAQETQYF. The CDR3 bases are TGTGCCACCAGTGGGCATGGACTAGCGGGAGCCCAAGAGACCCAGTACTTC.

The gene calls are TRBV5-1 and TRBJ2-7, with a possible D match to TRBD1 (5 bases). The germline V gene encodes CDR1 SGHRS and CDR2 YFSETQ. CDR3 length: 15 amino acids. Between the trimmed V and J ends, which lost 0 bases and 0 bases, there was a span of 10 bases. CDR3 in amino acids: CASSLDWGLSYEQYF. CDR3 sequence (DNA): TGCGCCAGCAGCTTGGACTGGGGCCTCTCCTACGAGCAGTACTTC.

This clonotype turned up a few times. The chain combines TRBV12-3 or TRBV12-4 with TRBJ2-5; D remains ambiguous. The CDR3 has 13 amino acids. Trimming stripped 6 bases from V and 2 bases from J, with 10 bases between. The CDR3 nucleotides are TGTGCCAGCAGATCCTTCGGGCAAGAGACCCAGTACTTC. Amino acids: CASRSFGQETQYF.

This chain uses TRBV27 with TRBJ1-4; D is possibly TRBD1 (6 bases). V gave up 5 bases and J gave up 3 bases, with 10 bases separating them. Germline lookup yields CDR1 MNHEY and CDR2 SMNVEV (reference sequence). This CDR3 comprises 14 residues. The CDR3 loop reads CASSLQGPNEKLFF. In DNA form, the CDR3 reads TGTGCCAGCAGTCTACAGGGACCTAATGAAAAACTGTTTTTT.

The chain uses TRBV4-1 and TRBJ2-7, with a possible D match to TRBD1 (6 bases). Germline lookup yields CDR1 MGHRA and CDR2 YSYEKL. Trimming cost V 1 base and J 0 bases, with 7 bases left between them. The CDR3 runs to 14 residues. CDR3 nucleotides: TGCGCCAGCAGCCAAGGGGACAACTCCTACGAGCAGTACTTC. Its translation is CASSQGDNSYEQYF.

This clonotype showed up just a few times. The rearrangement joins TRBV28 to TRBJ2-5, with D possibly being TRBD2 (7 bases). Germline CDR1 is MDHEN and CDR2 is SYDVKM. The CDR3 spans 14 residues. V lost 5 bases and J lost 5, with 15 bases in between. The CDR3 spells CASSLAGASETQYF. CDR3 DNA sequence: TGTGCCAGCAGTCTCGCGGGGGCGTCGGAGACCCAGTACTTC.

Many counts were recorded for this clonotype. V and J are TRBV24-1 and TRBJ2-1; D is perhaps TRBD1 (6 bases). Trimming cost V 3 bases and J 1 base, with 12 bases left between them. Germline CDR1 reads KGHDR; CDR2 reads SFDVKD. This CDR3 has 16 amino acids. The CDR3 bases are TGTGCCACCAGTGATATGAGGGGGTCATCCTACAATGAGCAGTTCTTC. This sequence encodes CATSDMRGSSYNEQFF.

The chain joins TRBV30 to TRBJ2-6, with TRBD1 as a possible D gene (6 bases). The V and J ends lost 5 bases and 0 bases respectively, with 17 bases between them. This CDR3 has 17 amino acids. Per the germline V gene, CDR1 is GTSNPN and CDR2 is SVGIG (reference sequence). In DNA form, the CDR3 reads TGTGCCTGGTATGGGACACCAATAGACTCTGGGGCCAACGTCCTGACTTTC. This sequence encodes CAWYGTPIDSGANVLTF.

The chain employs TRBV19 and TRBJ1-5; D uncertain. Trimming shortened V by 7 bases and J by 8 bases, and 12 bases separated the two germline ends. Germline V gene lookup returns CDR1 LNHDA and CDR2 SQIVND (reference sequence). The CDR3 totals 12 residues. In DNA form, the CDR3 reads TGTGCCAGTACCCTCTTTGGGGAGCCCCAGCATTTT. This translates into CASTLFGEPQHF. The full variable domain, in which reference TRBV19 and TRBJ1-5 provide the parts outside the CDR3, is DGGITQSPKYLFRKEGQNVTLSCEQNLNHDAMYWYRQDPGQGLRLIYYSQIVNDFQKGDIAEGYSVSREKKESFPLTVTSAQKNPTAFYLCASTLFGEPQHFGDGTRLSIL.

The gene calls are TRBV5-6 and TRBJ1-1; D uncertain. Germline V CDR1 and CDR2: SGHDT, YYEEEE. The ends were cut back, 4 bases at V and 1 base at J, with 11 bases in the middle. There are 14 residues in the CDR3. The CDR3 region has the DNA TGTGCCAGCAGCCCCGGACCCGCGAACACTGAAGCTTTCTTT. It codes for CASSPGPANTEAFF.

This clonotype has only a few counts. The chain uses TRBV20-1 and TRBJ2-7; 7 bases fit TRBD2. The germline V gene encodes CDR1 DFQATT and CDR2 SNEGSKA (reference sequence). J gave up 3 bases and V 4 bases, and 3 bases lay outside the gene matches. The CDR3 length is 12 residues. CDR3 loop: CSAISSGYEQYF. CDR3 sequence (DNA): TGCAGTGCTATTTCTAGCGGCTACGAGCAGTACTTC.

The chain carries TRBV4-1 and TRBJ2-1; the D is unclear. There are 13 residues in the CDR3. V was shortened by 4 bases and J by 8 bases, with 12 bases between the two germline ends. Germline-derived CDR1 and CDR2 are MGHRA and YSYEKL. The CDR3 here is CASSPESQDEQFF. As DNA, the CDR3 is TGCGCCAGCAGCCCGGAAAGCCAGGATGAGCAGTTCTTC.

In DNA, the CDR3 is TGTGCCAGCTCACCCAACCTCCGGGACAGGGGCTACGAGCAGTACTTC. This encodes CASSPNLRDRGYEQYF. The V call is TRBV18, the J call TRBJ2-7; 10 bases are a match to TRBD1. Germline loops: CDR1 KGHSH, CDR2 LQKENI. J gave up 3 bases and V 3 bases, and 8 bases lay outside the gene matches. The CDR3 has 16 residues.